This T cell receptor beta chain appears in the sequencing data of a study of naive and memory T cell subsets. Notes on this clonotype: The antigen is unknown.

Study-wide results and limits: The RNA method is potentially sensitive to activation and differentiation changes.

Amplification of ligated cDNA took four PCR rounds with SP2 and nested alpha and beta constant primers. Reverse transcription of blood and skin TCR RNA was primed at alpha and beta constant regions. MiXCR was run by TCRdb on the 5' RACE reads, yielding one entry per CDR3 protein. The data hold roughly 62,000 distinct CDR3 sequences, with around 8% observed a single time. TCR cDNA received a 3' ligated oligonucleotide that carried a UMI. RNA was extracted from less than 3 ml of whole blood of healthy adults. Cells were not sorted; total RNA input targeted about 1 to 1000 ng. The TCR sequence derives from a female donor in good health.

This CDR3 reads CASSVTGVEQYF. CDR3 sequence (DNA): TGTGCCAGCAGTGTAACAGGGGTCGAGCAGTACTTC. The chain couples TRBV6-5 to TRBJ2-7; TRBD1 matches 7 bases. Unmatched junction bases numbered 4, after V lost 5 bases and J lost 6 bases. The CDR3 totals 12 residues. The V gene's germline CDR1 is MNHEY and CDR2 SVGAGI.